This record looks at one T cell receptor beta chain sequence and its context. CDR1 and CDR2 from the germline V gene are SGHNT and YYREEE (reference sequence). Trimming cost V 4 bases and J 1 base; bases outside gene matches: 7. The CDR3 is made up of 15 amino acids. The record originates from a study of OX40 agonist ivuxolimab in advanced cancers. Study details: Every patient in dose escalation had hepatocellular carcinoma, melanoma, renal cell or head and neck cancer.

The assay was immunoSEQ multiplex PCR, and TCRdb's table has in-frame clones only and misses some. The repertoire holds tens of thousands of clones, with almost 85% as singletons. The sample here was CD4+ or CD8+ T cells sorted from blood, taken in a trial of the OX40 agonist ivuxolimab. The sequence derives from an adult with an advanced solid tumor such as melanoma, head and neck, liver or kidney cancer. This chain uses TRBV5-4 with TRBJ2-5; the match to TRBD1 covers 7 bases. CDR3 region: CASSPVGGTQETQYF. The CDR3 DNA follows: TGTGCCAGCAGCCCGGTAGGGGGCACCCAAGAGACCCAGTACTTC.